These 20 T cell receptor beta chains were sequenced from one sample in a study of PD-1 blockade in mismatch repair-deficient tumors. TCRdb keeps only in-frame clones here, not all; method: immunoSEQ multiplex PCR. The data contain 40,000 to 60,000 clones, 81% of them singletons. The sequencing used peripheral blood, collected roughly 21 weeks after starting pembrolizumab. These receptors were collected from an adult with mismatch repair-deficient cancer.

The CDR3 region is CASSLGVAGLRNTEAFF. In nucleotides, the CDR3 is TGTGCCAGCAGCTTAGGGGTAGCGGGACTTCGGAACACTGAAGCTTTCTTT. J is TRBJ1-1 and V is TRBV7-9; possibly TRBD1 for D (5 bases). There are 17 residues in the CDR3. Germline V gene lookup returns CDR1 SEHNR and CDR2 FQNEAQ (reference sequence). Trimming stripped 1 base from V and 1 base from J, with 16 bases between.

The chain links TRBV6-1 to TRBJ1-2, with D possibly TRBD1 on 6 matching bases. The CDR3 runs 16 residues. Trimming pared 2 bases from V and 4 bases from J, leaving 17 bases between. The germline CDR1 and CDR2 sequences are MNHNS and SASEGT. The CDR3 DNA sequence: TGTGCCAGCAGTGAATCACGAGGGGGTACCGGCTATGGCTACACCTTC. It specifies CASSESRGGTGYGYTF.

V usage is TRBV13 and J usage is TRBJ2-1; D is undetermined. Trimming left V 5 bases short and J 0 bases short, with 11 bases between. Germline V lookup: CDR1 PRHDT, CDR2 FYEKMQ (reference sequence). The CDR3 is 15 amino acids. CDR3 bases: TGTGCCAGCAGCCCGGAACGTGGCTCCTACAATGAGCAGTTCTTC. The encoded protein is CASSPERGSYNEQFF.

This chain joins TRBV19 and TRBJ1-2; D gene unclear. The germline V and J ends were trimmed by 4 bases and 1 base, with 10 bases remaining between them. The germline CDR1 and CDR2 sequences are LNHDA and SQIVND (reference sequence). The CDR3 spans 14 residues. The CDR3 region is CASSTTLINYGYTF. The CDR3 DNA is TGTGCCAGTAGTACGACGCTTATTAACTATGGCTACACCTTC. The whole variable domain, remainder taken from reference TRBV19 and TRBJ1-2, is DGGITQSPKYLFRKEGQNVTLSCEQNLNHDAMYWYRQDPGQGLRLIYYSQIVNDFQKGDIAEGYSVSREKKESFPLTVTSAQKNPTAFYLCASSTTLINYGYTFGSGTRLTVV.

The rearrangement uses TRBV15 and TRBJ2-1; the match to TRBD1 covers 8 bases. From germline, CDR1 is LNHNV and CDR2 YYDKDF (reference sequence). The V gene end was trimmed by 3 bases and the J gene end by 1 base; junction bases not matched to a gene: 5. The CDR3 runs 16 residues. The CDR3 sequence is CATSSLWTGSYNEQFF. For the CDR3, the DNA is TGTGCCACCAGCAGTCTCTGGACAGGGTCCTACAATGAGCAGTTCTTC. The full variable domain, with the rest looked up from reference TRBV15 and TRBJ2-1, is DAMVIQNPRYQVTQFGKPVTLSCSQTLNHNVMYWYQQKSSQAPKLLFHYYDKDFNNEADTPDNFQSRRPNTSFCFLDIRSPGLGDTAMYLCATSSLWTGSYNEQFFGPGTRLTVL.

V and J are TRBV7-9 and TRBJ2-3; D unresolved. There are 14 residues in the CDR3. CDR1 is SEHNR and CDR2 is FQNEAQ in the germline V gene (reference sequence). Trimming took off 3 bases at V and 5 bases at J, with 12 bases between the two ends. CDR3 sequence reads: CASSFGWVGDTQYF. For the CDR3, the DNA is TGTGCCAGCAGCTTTGGATGGGTGGGAGATACGCAGTATTTT.

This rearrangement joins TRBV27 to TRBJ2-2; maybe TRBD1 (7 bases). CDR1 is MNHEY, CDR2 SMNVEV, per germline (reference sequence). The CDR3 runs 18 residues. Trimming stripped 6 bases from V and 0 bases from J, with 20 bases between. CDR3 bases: TGTGCCAGCAGGCGGGACAGCCTTGGGGGAACGAACACCGGGGAGCTGTTTTTT. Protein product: CASRRDSLGGTNTGELFF.

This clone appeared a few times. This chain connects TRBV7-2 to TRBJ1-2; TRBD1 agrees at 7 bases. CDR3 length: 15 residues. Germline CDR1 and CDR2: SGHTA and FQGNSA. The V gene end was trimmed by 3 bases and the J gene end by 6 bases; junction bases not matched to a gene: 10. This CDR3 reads CASSFWGGGTDGYTF. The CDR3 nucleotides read TGTGCCAGCAGCTTTTGGGGGGGAGGGACAGATGGCTACACCTTC.

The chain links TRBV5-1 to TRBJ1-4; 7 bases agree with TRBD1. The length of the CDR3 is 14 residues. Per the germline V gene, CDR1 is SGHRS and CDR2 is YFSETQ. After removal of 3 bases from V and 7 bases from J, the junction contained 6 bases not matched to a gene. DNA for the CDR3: TGCGCCAGCAGCTCGCAGGGGGTTGGTGAAAAACTGTTTTTT. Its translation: CASSSQGVGEKLFF.

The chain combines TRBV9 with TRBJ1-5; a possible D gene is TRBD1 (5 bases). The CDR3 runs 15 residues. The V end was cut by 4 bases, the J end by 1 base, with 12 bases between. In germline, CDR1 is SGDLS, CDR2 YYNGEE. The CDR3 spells CASSLEGASNQPQHF. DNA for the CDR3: TGTGCCAGCAGCCTCGAAGGGGCGAGCAATCAGCCCCAGCATTTT.

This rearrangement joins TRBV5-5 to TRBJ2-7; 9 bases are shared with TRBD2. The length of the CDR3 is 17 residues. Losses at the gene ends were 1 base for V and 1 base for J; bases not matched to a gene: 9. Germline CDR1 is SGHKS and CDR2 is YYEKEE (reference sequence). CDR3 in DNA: TGTGCCAGCAGCTTGAATTTCGGTCTAGCGGGATCCTACGAGCAGTACTTC. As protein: CASSLNFGLAGSYEQYF. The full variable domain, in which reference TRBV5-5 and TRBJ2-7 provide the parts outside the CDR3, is DAGVTQSPTHLIKTRGQQVTLRCSPISGHKSVSWYQQVLGQGPQFIFQYYEKEERGRGNFPDRFSARQFPNYSSELNVNALLLGDSALYLCASSLNFGLAGSYEQYFGPGTRLTVT.

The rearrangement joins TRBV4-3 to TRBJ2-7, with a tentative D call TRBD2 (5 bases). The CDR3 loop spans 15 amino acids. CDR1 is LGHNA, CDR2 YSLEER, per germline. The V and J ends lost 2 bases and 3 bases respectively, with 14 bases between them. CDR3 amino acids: CASSQYSGTDYEQYF. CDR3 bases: TGCGCCAGCAGCCAATACTCGGGAACCGACTACGAGCAGTACTTC.

CDR3 residues: CARWDRGRDEQFF. The CDR3, as DNA: TGTGCCCGTTGGGACAGGGGAAGGGATGAGCAGTTCTTC. The rearrangement joins TRBV30 to TRBJ2-1; 10 nucleotides agree with TRBD1. The junction had 9 bases not matched to a gene; V was cut back by 8 bases and J by 8 bases. The CDR3 spans 13 residues. Looked up from germline, CDR1 is GTSNPN and CDR2 is SVGIG (reference sequence).

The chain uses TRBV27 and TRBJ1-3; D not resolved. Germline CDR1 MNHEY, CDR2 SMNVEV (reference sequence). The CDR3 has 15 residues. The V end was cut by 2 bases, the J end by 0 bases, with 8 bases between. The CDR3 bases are TGTGCCAGCAGTTTAGACGGCAGCTCTGGAAACACCATATATTTT. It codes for CASSLDGSSGNTIYF.

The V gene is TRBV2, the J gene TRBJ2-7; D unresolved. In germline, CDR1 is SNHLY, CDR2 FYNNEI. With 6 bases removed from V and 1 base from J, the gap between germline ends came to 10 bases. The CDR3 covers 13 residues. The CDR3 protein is CASRTDTSYEQYF. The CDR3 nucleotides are TGTGCCAGCAGGACCGACACGTCCTACGAGCAGTACTTC.

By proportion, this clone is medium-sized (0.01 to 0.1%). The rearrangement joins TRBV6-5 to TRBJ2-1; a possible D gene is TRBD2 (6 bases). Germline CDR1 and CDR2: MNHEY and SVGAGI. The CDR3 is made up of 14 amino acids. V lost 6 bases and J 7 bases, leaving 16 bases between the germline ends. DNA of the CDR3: TGTGCCAGCAGCTTAGATCGCGGGATAAATGAGCAGTTCTTC. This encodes CASSLDRGINEQFF.

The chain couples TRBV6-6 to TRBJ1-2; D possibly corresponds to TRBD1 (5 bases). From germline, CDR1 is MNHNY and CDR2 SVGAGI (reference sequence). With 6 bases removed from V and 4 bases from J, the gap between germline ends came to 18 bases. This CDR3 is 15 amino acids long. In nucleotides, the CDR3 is TGTGCCAGCAGCCCCCGGGGCCGCCAGCTCTATGGCTACACCTTC. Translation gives CASSPRGRQLYGYTF.

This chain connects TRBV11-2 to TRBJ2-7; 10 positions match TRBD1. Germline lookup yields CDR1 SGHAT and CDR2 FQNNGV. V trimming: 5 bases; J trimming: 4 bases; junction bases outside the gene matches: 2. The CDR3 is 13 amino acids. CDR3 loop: CASSPGQGYEQYF. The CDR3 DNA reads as TGTGCCAGCAGCCCGGGACAGGGGTACGAGCAGTACTTC.

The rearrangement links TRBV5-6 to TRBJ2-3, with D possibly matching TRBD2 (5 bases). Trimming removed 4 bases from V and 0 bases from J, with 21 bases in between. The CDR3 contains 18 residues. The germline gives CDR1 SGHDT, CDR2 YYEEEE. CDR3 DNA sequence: TGTGCCAGCAGCCCCCTAGCCATCCCGGGATTTAGCACAGATACGCAGTATTTT. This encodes CASSPLAIPGFSTDTQYF.

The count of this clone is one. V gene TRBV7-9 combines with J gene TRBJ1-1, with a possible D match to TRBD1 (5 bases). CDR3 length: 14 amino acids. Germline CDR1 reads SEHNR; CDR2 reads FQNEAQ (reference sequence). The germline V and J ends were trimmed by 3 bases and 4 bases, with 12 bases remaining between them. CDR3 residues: CASSFPGGATEAFF. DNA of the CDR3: TGTGCCAGCAGCTTCCCAGGTGGGGCCACTGAAGCTTTCTTT.